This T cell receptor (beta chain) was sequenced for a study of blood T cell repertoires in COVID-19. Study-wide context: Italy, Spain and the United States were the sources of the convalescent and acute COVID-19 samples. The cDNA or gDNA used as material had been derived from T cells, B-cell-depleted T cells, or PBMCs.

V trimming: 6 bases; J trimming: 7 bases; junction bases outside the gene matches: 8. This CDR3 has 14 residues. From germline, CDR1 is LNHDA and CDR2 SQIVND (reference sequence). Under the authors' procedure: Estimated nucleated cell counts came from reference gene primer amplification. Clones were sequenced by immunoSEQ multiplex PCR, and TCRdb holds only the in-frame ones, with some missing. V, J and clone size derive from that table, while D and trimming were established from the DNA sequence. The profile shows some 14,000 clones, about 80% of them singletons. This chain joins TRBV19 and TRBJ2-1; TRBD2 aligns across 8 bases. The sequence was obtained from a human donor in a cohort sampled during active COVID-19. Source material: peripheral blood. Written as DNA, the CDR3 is TGTGCCAGTAGACCTCCGGGGGGGCCGAATGAGCAGTTCTTC. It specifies CASRPPGGPNEQFF.